This T cell receptor beta chain was documented in a study of shared clonotypes between healthy human individuals. Whole-study results and caveats: Generally, naive subsets came out with larger estimated richness than memory subsets.

A remark on this clone: Its target is not known.

CD45RA-negative memory and CD45RA+ naive subsets were split from the CD4+ cells. The V end lost 0 bases, the J end lost 4 bases, and 10 bases lay between the germline ends. This CDR3 spans 15 amino acids. Germline CDR1 reads SGHNT; CDR2 reads YYREEE (reference sequence). Per the authors' pipeline: There were no quality scores in the junction-only immunoSEQ sequences, so filtering differed. The method was immunoSEQ multiplex PCR; TCRdb's version includes in-frame clones alone and lacks a portion of them. V and J calls and clone size are copied from that table; D and trimming were computed from the DNA. The repertoire holds about 2.4 million clones, with over 85% as singletons.

This TCR derives from a young man in good health. Some clones in this sample may be carry-over from other donors' samples. Sequenced sample: naive CD4+ T cells from PBMCs. Subset of the sample: CD45RA+ positively selected. This rearrangement joins TRBV5-4 to TRBJ1-4; the D gene is possibly TRBD1 (5 bases). The CDR3 coding sequence is TGTGCCAGCAGCTTGGTTCCAGGGCTTAATGAAAAACTGTTTTTT. It translates to CASSLVPGLNEKLFF.